The 27 T cell receptor beta chains below come from one sample, sequenced in a study of cytomegalovirus exposure and HLA in healthy donors. This PCR relied on a set of 60 Vbeta primers and 13 Jbeta primers. Repertoires were generated with immunoSEQ multiplex PCR, while TCRdb's copy carries only in-frame clones and drops some. The sample includes approximately 110,000 clones, under 85% of them seen just once. The material sequenced was PBMCs. These receptors all come from a man aged 30-40 years in good health and CMV-seropositive.

V and J are TRBV19 and TRBJ1-1; weak D call: TRBD1 (5 bases). CDR1 LNHDA and CDR2 SQIVND come from the germline V gene (reference sequence). The CDR3 is 10 residues long. V lost 5 bases, J lost 8 bases, and 6 bases lay in between. The CDR3 spells CASSRGEAFF. As DNA, the CDR3 is TGTGCCAGTAGTCGGGGGGAAGCTTTCTTT.

The rearrangement uses TRBV4-2 and TRBJ1-5; tentative D call: TRBD1 (6 bases). Deletions cut 4 bases from V and 2 bases from J, with 15 bases between. The CDR3 is 16 residues long. Germline CDR1 LGHNA, CDR2 YNFKEQ. The CDR3 region is CASSLLFRGGNQPQHF. Written as DNA, the CDR3 is TGTGCCAGCAGCCTGCTTTTCAGGGGCGGCAATCAGCCCCAGCATTTT.

This clone came up once. This rearrangement joins TRBV5-1 to TRBJ2-5, with 7 bases matching TRBD1. Gene TRBJ2-7 matches the end of the DNA better, so the J call may be wrong. The CDR3 totals 12 residues. Germline CDR1 and CDR2: SGHRS and YFSETQ. The CDR3 bases are TGCGCCAGCAGCGGGGACAGCTACGAGCAGTACTTC. Translation gives CASSGDSYEQYF.

This clone turned up a few times. The chain recombines TRBV6-1 with TRBJ1-4, with 8 bases that match TRBD1. The V gene end was trimmed by 6 bases and the J gene end by 3 bases; junction bases not matched to a gene: 6. The CDR3 runs 15 residues. CDR1 is MNHNS and CDR2 is SASEGT in the germline V gene. The CDR3 nucleotides are TGTGCCAGCAGGCCGCCGGGACAGGCTAATGAAAAACTGTTTTTT. Translation gives CASRPPGQANEKLFF.

The V gene is TRBV4-2, the J gene TRBJ1-3, with D perhaps matching TRBD1 (5 bases). CDR1 is LGHNA, CDR2 YNFKEQ, per germline. The CDR3 has 15 amino acids. The V gene lost 0 bases and the J gene lost 2 bases, with 8 bases spanning the gap. For the CDR3, the DNA is TGTGCCAGCAGCCAAGATCGCAGGGCTGGAAACACCATATATTTT. Its protein product is CASSQDRRAGNTIYF.

The V and J genes are TRBV9 and TRBJ1-2, with 7 bases matching TRBD1. The germline V gene encodes CDR1 SGDLS and CDR2 YYNGEE. The CDR3 sequence is 13 residues long. J lost 6 bases, V lost 3 bases, and 5 bases had no gene match. The CDR3 DNA reads as TGTGCCAGCAGCGCCCGAGACAGGGATGGCTACACCTTC. Translating gives CASSARDRDGYTF.

This chain links TRBV5-4 with TRBJ2-5; 10 positions match TRBD2. Germline CDR1 SGHNT, CDR2 YYREEE (reference sequence). This CDR3 contains 16 residues. Trimming at V came to 4 bases and at J to 0 bases, leaving 6 bases not matched to a gene. Here the CDR3 reads CASSTSLAGYQETQYF. The CDR3 DNA reads as TGTGCCAGCAGCACTTCACTAGCGGGGTACCAAGAGACCCAGTACTTC.

Only a few counts were recorded for this clone. J is TRBJ2-5 and V is TRBV6-6; 7 bases line up with TRBD1. This CDR3 is built from 15 residues. V lost 5 bases and J lost 2; bases outside the gene matches: 8. Germline CDR1 is MNHNY and CDR2 is SVGAGI (reference sequence). CDR3 region: CASSITFRGQETQYF. The CDR3 nucleotides read TGTGCCAGCAGTATAACGTTCAGGGGGCAAGAGACCCAGTACTTC.

In regard to this clone: An end of the junction differs from the germline gene, which may be a read error. V and J are TRBV27 and TRBJ2-5; the match to TRBD2 covers 9 bases. Germline loops: CDR1 MNHEY, CDR2 SMNVEV (reference sequence). This CDR3 spans 17 amino acids. The CDR3 nucleotides are TGTGCCAGCAGTTTTATATTATCAGCGGGGGGCCAAGTGACCCAGTACTTC. Its protein is CASSFILSAGGQVTQYF.

CDR3 residues: CASSINREHYEQYF. The CDR3 nucleotides are TGTGCCAGCAGCATCAACCGGGAGCACTACGAGCAGTACTTC. The gene calls are TRBV21-1 and TRBJ2-7; the table assigns TRBD2, which was not confirmed against the DNA. TRBV21-1 is deemed a pseudogene. This CDR3 region has 14 residues.

This clone was observed a few times. The V and J genes are TRBV6-6 and TRBJ1-2; TRBD1 matches 7 bases. The CDR3 sequence is 13 residues long. The V gene's germline CDR1 is MNHNY and CDR2 SVGAGI (reference sequence). Trimming cost V 6 bases and J 3 bases; bases outside gene matches: 4. The CDR3 loop is CASSLDRDYGYTF. In DNA, the CDR3 is TGTGCCAGCAGCCTAGACAGGGACTATGGCTACACCTTC.

The chain employs TRBV4-1 and TRBJ1-5; 7 bases line up with TRBD1. V dropped 2 bases and J dropped 0; count of bases not matched to a gene: 13. CDR3 length equals 19 residues. CDR1 and CDR2 from the germline V gene are MGHRA and YSYEKL. CDR3 DNA: TGCGCCAGCAGCCAAAGGGACAGCCGAACCAAATATAGCAATCAGCCCCAGCATTTT. Encoded protein: CASSQRDSRTKYSNQPQHF.

The rearrangement joins TRBV18 to TRBJ1-5; the D gene is possibly TRBD1 (5 bases). V lost 3 bases and J lost 3, with 9 bases in between. Germline values: CDR1 KGHSH, CDR2 LQKENI. CDR3 length: 14 residues. The CDR3 nucleotides are TGTGCCAGCTCACCCGACAGCGCCAATCAGCCCCAGCATTTT. Translated: CASSPDSANQPQHF.

V and J are TRBV11-2 and TRBJ1-2; D not resolved. V was cut by 5 bases and J by 7 bases, with 23 bases left in between. The CDR3 is 16 residues long. The V gene's germline CDR1 is SGHAT and CDR2 FQNNGV. In DNA form, the CDR3 reads TGTGCCAGCAGCCAGCCCCCCGGAGGCCGTCTATCTGGCTACACCTTC. This sequence encodes CASSQPPGGRLSGYTF.

The V and J genes are TRBV5-1 and TRBJ2-1; 9 positions agree with TRBD1. V lost 4 bases, J lost 4 bases, and 3 bases stayed unmatched. Germline V gene sequence: CDR1 SGHRS, CDR2 YFSETQ. This CDR3 contains 14 residues. CDR3 DNA: TGCGCCAGCAGCAGGGACAGGGCGTACAATGAGCAGTTCTTC. Protein product: CASSRDRAYNEQFF.

The chain joins TRBV28 to TRBJ2-1; TRBD2 is a possible D gene (5 bases). The CDR3 consists of 12 residues. In germline, CDR1 is MDHEN, CDR2 SYDVKM. Trimming took off 3 bases at V and 7 bases at J, with 7 bases between the two ends. Written as DNA, the CDR3 is TGTGCCAGCAGTTTGGACTCTAATGAGCAGTTCTTC. This gives the protein CASSLDSNEQFF.

The rearrangement uses TRBV5-3 and TRBJ2-7; 9 bases map to TRBD1. TRBV5-3 is annotated as an ORF whose role is uncertain. The CDR3 totals 17 residues. After removal of 2 bases from V and 7 bases from J, the junction contained 16 bases not matched to a gene. The CDR3 here is CARSFGTGTSAWREQYF. For the CDR3, the DNA is TGTGCCAGAAGCTTCGGGACAGGGACGTCCGCCTGGAGGGAGCAGTACTTC.

The chain is built from TRBV2 and TRBJ1-1, with 9 bases identical to TRBD1. Germline V CDR1 and CDR2: SNHLY, FYNNEI. V was clipped by 7 bases and J by 1 base; unmatched bases: 13. There are 17 residues in the CDR3. The chain's CDR3 is CASKVSGQGLTNTEAFF. The CDR3 nucleotides read TGTGCCAGCAAGGTTTCAGGACAGGGGTTGACGAACACTGAAGCTTTCTTT. Full variable domain (remainder filled in from reference TRBV2 and TRBJ1-1): EPEVTQTPSHQVTQMGQEVILRCVPISNHLYFYWYRQILGQKVEFLVSFYNNEISEKSEIFDDQFSVERPDGSNFTLKIRSTKLEDSAMYFCASKVSGQGLTNTEAFFGQGTRLTVV.

This clone was detected once. The chain combines TRBV5-1 with TRBJ2-3; 11 bases map to TRBD1. The CDR3 contains 14 residues. Germline CDR1 SGHRS, CDR2 YFSETQ. The ends lost 7 bases at V and 4 bases at J; junction bases unmatched: 5. CDR3 in DNA: TGCGCCAGCCGTAGGACAGGGGGCTCAGATACGCAGTATTTT. Its protein product is CASRRTGGSDTQYF. The full variable domain, in which reference TRBV5-1 and TRBJ2-3 provide the parts outside the CDR3, is KAGVTQTPRYLIKTRGQQVTLSCSPISGHRSVSWYQQTPGQGLQFLFEYFSETQRNKGNFPGRFSGRQFSNSRSEMNVSTLELGDSALYLCASRRTGGSDTQYFGPGTRLTVL.

This rearrangement joins TRBV25-1 to TRBJ1-1; 7 bases line up with TRBD1. Germline V gene sequence: CDR1 MGHDK, CDR2 SYGVNS. The CDR3 loop spans 15 amino acids. J gave up 10 bases and V 4 bases, and 15 bases lay outside the gene matches. CDR3 loop: CASSASTGTVMGAFF. DNA of the CDR3: TGTGCCAGCAGTGCCTCAACCGGGACAGTTATGGGAGCTTTCTTT.

The genes are TRBV5-6 and TRBJ1-1; 12 bases agree with TRBD1. The CDR3 sequence is 17 residues long. The J segment lost 5 bases and the V segment lost 1 base, leaving 9 bases of the junction unmatched. CDR1 and CDR2 from the germline V gene are SGHDT and YYEEEE. The CDR3 sequence: CASSLPRDRGPRTEAFF. The CDR3 DNA reads as TGTGCCAGCAGCTTGCCAAGGGACAGGGGGCCGCGAACTGAAGCTTTCTTT.

Worth noting for this clone: Additional DNA sequences in this sample encode the identical CDR3. The chain recombines TRBV15 with TRBJ1-2, with D possibly being TRBD1 (5 bases). Trimming pared 3 bases from V and 0 bases from J, leaving 14 bases between. The CDR3 totals 16 residues. Looked up from germline, CDR1 is LNHNV and CDR2 is YYDKDF (reference sequence). CDR3 coding DNA: TGTGCCACCAGCAGGGATAGCAGGGTCCCTAACTATGGCTACACCTTC. Translating gives CATSRDSRVPNYGYTF.

The V call is TRBV27, the J call TRBJ2-5, with 11 bases fitting TRBD2. The J segment lost 5 bases and the V segment lost 5 bases, leaving 7 bases of the junction unmatched. Germline loops: CDR1 MNHEY, CDR2 SMNVEV (reference sequence). CDR3 length: 15 residues. The CDR3 loop reads CASSVFSGGAETQYF. Written as DNA, the CDR3 is TGTGCCAGCAGTGTATTTAGCGGGGGGGCGGAGACCCAGTACTTC.

The chain is built from TRBV5-1 and TRBJ2-6; D is unresolved. V dropped 2 bases and J dropped 2 bases, with 5 bases sitting between them. The CDR3 extends over 14 amino acids. Germline V CDR1 and CDR2: SGHRS, YFSETQ. The CDR3 sequence is CASSFFPGANVLTF. Written as DNA, the CDR3 is TGCGCCAGCAGCTTCTTCCCTGGGGCCAACGTCCTGACTTTC. Drawing the rest from reference TRBV5-1 and TRBJ2-6, the complete variable domain is KAGVTQTPRYLIKTRGQQVTLSCSPISGHRSVSWYQQTPGQGLQFLFEYFSETQRNKGNFPGRFSGRQFSNSRSEMNVSTLELGDSALYLCASSFFPGANVLTFGAGSRLTVL.

The chain couples TRBV6-5 to TRBJ1-2, with 7 positions matching TRBD1. The CDR3 covers 13 residues. J was trimmed by 5 bases and V by 6 bases; bases with no gene match: 6. Per the germline V gene, CDR1 is MNHEY and CDR2 is SVGAGI. The CDR3, as DNA: TGTGCCAGCAGCCCCGGACAGGTATATGGCTACACCTTC. Amino acids: CASSPGQVYGYTF.

This chain connects TRBV7-2 to TRBJ1-6; D is uncertain. Per germline, CDR1 SGHTA and CDR2 FQGNSA. This CDR3 spans 18 amino acids. The germline V and J ends were trimmed by 7 bases and 9 bases, with 28 bases remaining between them. Here the CDR3 DNA reads TGTGCCAGCACCTTCTCGCCCCTACAATCCGGTTCGGGTTCACCCCTCCACTTT. It translates to CASTFSPLQSGSGSPLHF.

This clone was recorded once. The chain couples TRBV28 to TRBJ2-7; TRBD1 might be the D (6 bases). V was trimmed by 5 bases and J by 7 bases, leaving 21 bases between them. The CDR3 length is 15 residues. Germline assignment: CDR1 MDHEN and CDR2 SYDVKM. CDR3: CASSHFRGLSREQYF. The CDR3 DNA reads as TGTGCCAGCAGTCACTTCAGGGGTCTCTCTAGGGAGCAGTACTTC.